This T cell receptor beta chain was sequenced in a study of tumor-infiltrating lymphocytes in localized non-small cell lung cancer (dated by TCRdb to the early 2020s). For the study in its entirety: The cohort included patients whose samples were collected after neoadjuvant chemotherapy, as well as both smokers and never-smokers and several histologies. In total, the ICON cohort was made up of about 150 surgical patients who had localized non-small cell lung cancer and whose tumors were resected. From each patient came resected tumor tissue plus uninvolved lung tissue from that same patient, and the uninvolved lung tissue was described as non-adjacent to the tumor. TCR sequencing was one of several integrated assays, alongside flow cytometry, multiplex immunofluorescence, RNA-seq, exome sequencing and proteomics, applied to the same patients. A total of approximately 56 patients were included in the paired tumor versus uninvolved lung comparison of immunoSEQ T-cell fraction. Beyond this particular receptor, the publication reports: TCR-derived T-cell fraction did not differ between the flow cytometry-defined immunotypes IM1 (good prognosis) and IM2 (poor prognosis). In line with immunofluorescence CD3 counts, TCRbeta sequencing supported higher T cell infiltration in tumors compared with uninvolved lung tissue. Assay coverage differed among patients according to how much tissue was available, so only a subset of the cohort had TCR sequencing. Because different assays used different pieces of the same tissue, intratumor heterogeneity could not be separated from technical variation.

The first patient joined ICON in 2016, and enrollment wrapped up when the last patient was enrolled in late 2018. Fresh tumor and matched uninvolved tissue for in-depth immune analyses, including TCR sequencing, were collected from a subcohort of fewer than 95 patients. DNA isolated from bulk tissue, without cell sorting, was used for TCR sequencing. This clone showed up just once. No cognate antigen has been identified for it. No per-base quality is available; no much larger clone lies one base away. The T-cell fraction in tumor and uninvolved lung tissue was obtained from TCR sequencing using the immunoSEQ assay. In the original analysis: To analyze survival, patients were divided into a high T-cell fraction group (upper tertile) and a low T-cell fraction group (lower two tertiles), and the two groups were compared using a log-rank test. A signed-rank test was used to test paired tumor versus uninvolved lung differences in T-cell fraction. The clones in this table, taken by TCRdb from immuneACCESS, are in-frame only. Not every clone is retained; where verified, under half of the shortfall comes from an unresolved V gene, and the cause of the rest is unknown. V and J calls and clone size are as listed in that table; D and trimming were resolved from the DNA. The sample includes 15,000 to 20,000 clones, with over 75% observed a single time. About 9.3% of the sample is held by the ten biggest clonotypes.

For CDR1 and CDR2, the germline V gene (reference sequence) lists PRHDT and FYEKMQ. The germline V end is reduced by 1 base and the J end by 5 bases; junction bases left unmatched: 1. There are 13 amino acids in the CDR3, from cysteine to phenylalanine inclusive. Kept here is only the CDR3 DNA, which spans 39 bases and is read in frame from base 1. The source material was uninvolved lung tissue not adjacent to the tumor. The receptor chain draws on TRBV13 and TRBJ1-1; TRBD1 agrees with 7 junctional bases. This TCR came from a human donor with non-small cell lung cancer. For the CDR3, the sequence is CASSLAQGTEAFF. The DNA is TGTGCCAGCAGCTTAGCACAGGGGACTGAAGCTTTCTTT.